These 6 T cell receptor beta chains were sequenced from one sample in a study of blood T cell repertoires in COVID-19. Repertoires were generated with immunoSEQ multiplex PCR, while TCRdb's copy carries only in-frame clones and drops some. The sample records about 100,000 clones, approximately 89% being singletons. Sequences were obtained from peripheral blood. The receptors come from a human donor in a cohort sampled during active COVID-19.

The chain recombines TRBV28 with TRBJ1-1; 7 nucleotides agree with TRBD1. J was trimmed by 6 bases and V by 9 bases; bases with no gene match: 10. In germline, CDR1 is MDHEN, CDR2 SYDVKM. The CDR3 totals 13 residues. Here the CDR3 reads CASGRGGQAEAFF. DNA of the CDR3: TGTGCCAGTGGGCGAGGGGGCCAAGCTGAAGCTTTCTTT.

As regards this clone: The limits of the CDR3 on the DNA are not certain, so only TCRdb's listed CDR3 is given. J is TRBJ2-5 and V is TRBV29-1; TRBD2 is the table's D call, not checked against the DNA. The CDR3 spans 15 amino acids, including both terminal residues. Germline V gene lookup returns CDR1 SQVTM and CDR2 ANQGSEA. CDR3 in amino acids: CSALRTGFFGETQYF.

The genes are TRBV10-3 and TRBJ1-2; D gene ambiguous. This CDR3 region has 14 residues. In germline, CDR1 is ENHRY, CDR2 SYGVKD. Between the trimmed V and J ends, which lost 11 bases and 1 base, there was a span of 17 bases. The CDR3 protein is CAVKGLGFNYGYTF. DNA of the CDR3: TGTGCCGTCAAAGGACTAGGGTTTAACTATGGCTACACCTTC.

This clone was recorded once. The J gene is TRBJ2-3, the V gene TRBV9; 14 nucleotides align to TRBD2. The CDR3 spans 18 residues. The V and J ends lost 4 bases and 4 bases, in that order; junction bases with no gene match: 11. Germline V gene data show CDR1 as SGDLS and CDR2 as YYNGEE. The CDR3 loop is CASSLAIGTSGSADTQYF. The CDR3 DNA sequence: TGTGCCAGCAGCTTGGCCATTGGGACTAGCGGGAGTGCAGATACGCAGTATTTT.

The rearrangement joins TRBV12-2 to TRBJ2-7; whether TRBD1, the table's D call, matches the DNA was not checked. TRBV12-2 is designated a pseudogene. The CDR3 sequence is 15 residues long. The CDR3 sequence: CASRLEVRTEDEQYF. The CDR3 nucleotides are TGTGCAAGTCGCTTAGAAGTACGGACAGAAGACGAGCAGTACTTC.

In DNA, the CDR3 is TGTGCCACCAGCAGAGGGCCAGGGTGGAACACTGAAGCTTTCTTT. It translates to CATSRGPGWNTEAFF. This chain connects TRBV15 to TRBJ1-1; maybe TRBD1 (5 bases). Germline V gene data show CDR1 as LNHNV and CDR2 as YYDKDF (reference sequence). The CDR3 is made up of 15 amino acids. Deletions cut 1 base from V and 1 base from J, with 10 bases between.